The source of this T cell receptor (beta chain) is a study of blood T cell repertoires in COVID-19 (dated by TCRdb to 2018 to 2020). Looking at the study overall: Samples covering the acute and convalescent phases of COVID-19 were provided by collaborators in the United States, Italy and Spain. The repertoires were released in a freely available public database intended as a resource for research on the immune response to SARS-CoV-2. The dataset comprised deeply sampled blood TCRbeta repertoires from subjects exposed to, actively infected with, or recovered from COVID-19. The prospective study material was composed of cDNA or gDNA derived from T cells, B-cell-depleted T cells, or PBMCs. Where available, HLA class I and class II types were obtained from metadata supplied by the sample provider rather than from assay-based typing. The samples were drawn from two sources: the first 160 participants of the ongoing ImmuneRACE study, and 1,254 subjects contributed by 6 global collaborators. A de-identified subject ID, COVID-19 status, age in years and sex were almost always included in the sample metadata.

General conclusions and limits of the study: How much clinical and demographic metadata was included differed by source and by participant, and the metadata was provided uncurated.

Whole blood was collected in K2EDTA tubes by collaborating institutions according to the institutions' own protocols. For TCRbeta analysis, collaborator samples were shipped as frozen whole blood, as isolated PBMCs, or as DNA extracted from either sample type. The trim is 3 bases for V and 4 bases for J, with a gap of 21 bases between the germline ends. From its cysteine to its phenylalanine, the CDR3 spans 17 amino acids. The CDR3 DNA has 51 bases and is translated from base 1. Reading the germline V gene (reference sequence) gives CDR1 LGHDT and CDR2 YNNKEL. In the case of this clone: Its antigen remains unidentified. No much larger clone exists at a distance of one base, and base qualities are not known.

TCRbeta CDR3 regions were amplified from genomic DNA using the immunoSEQ Assay, a bias-controlled multiplex PCR. The source study handled its data this way. The number of nucleated cells in each sample was estimated by amplification of reference gene primers within the assay. To quantify the absolute abundance of each unique TCRbeta CDR3 rearrangement, sequence reads were collapsed and filtered. For each sample, productive Simpson clonality was calculated by taking the square root of Simpson's diversity index across productive rearrangements. TCRdb obtained this table from immuneACCESS and retained in-frame rearrangements with V and J assigned. These tables miss some clones; where compared with another copy, unresolved V genes account for less than half of the shortfall, and the remainder is unexplained. V and J calls and clone size are as listed in that table; D and trimming were resolved from the DNA. In this sample the table shows approximately 44,000 clones, around 92% of which occur a single time. About 12% of the sample belongs to the ten largest clones.

Recombination connected TRBV3-1 (or the pseudogene TRBV3-2) to TRBJ1-1; a weak D assignment points to TRBD1 (5 bases agree). The sequencing sample was made of peripheral blood. The origin of this receptor is a human donor in a cohort sampled during active COVID-19. The nucleotide sequence reads as follows: TGTGCCAGCAGCCACTGGGTCCGGAAGGGGTCGGCCACTGAAGCTTTCTTT. Translated, it reads CASSHWVRKGSATEAFF.